These 20 T cell receptor beta chains originate from one sample sequenced in a study of regulatory T cells in long-lasting Graves disease. Arm-PCR of CDR3 regions and iRepertoire HTBI primers were used to build TCR beta libraries. TCRdb fed the multiplex PCR reads into MiXCR, producing one record per CDR3 protein. Here the sample spans about 240,000 distinct CDR3 sequences, around 20% being singletons. The time point is: newly diagnosed GD, antithyroid drugs for less than 3 months. Isolated PBMC RNA provided the starting material for the TCR library. The sequenced sample was peripheral blood mononuclear cells (PBMCs), obtained at new diagnosis, from a patient treated with antithyroid drugs. The receptors here all came from a female donor with Graves disease.

This clonotype came up many times. The chain has TRBV12-5 and TRBJ1-1; possible D gene TRBD1, 6 bases. This CDR3 has 15 residues. Trimming removed 6 bases at V and 1 base at J, with 15 bases between. Germline CDR1 and CDR2: LGHNT and FRNRAP. CDR3 DNA sequence: TGTGCTAGTGGCCCGGGACACCCAGGGAACACTGAAGCTTTCTTT. Translated: CASGPGHPGNTEAFF.

The chain couples TRBV15 to TRBJ2-3; D may be TRBD1 (5 bases). The CDR3 runs to 15 residues. The V end was cut by 6 bases, the J end by 3 bases, with 16 bases between. The V gene's germline CDR1 is LNHNV and CDR2 YYDKDF (reference sequence). The CDR3 loop is CATRGLQGPTDTQYF. The DNA for the CDR3 is TGTGCCACCAGGGGTCTGCAGGGTCCGACAGATACGCAGTATTTT.

To note about this clonotype: A much larger clone differs from this one at a single base, so this may be a read error. The chain carries TRBV6-2 or TRBV6-3 and TRBJ2-7, with D possibly being TRBD1 or TRBD2 (5 bases each). The CDR3 totals 13 residues. Germline assignment: CDR1 MNHEY and CDR2 SVGEGT. Trimming took 5 bases from V and 0 from J, leaving 8 bases between them. The CDR3 coding sequence is TGTGCCAGCAGTGGGGACGACTCCTACGAGCAGTACTTC. Amino acid sequence: CASSGDDSYEQYF.

This clonotype was recorded many times. The genes are TRBV20-1 and TRBJ2-1; 11 bases agree with TRBD2. With V trimmed by 0 bases and J by 4 bases, 8 bases remained unmatched. The CDR3 contains 17 residues. From germline, CDR1 is DFQATT and CDR2 SNEGSKA (reference sequence). This CDR3 is CSARDPGRLAGYNEQFF. The CDR3 DNA follows: TGCAGTGCTAGAGATCCGGGGAGACTAGCGGGGTACAATGAGCAGTTCTTC.

This rearrangement joins TRBV12-3 or TRBV12-4 to TRBJ1-2; TRBD1 aligns across 7 bases. The CDR3 runs 17 residues. The trim removed 3 bases at V and 6 bases at J, leaving 16 bases unmatched. The CDR3 loop reads CASSFSPRTGASNGYTF. The CDR3 nucleotides read TGTGCCAGCAGTTTTTCCCCTCGTACAGGGGCCTCGAATGGCTACACCTTC.

This sequence joins TRBV12-3 or TRBV12-4 and TRBJ2-2; 8 nucleotides align to TRBD2. CDR3 length: 13 residues. V gave up 4 bases and J gave up 6 bases; unmatched junction bases: 1. CDR3 protein: CASSYSGAGELFF. The DNA of the CDR3 is TGTGCCAGCAGTTATAGCGGGGCCGGGGAGCTGTTTTTT.

This clonotype was seen repeatedly, ten times or more. The V gene is TRBV18, the J gene TRBJ2-7; weak D call: TRBD1 (6 bases). Germline values: CDR1 KGHSH, CDR2 LQKENI. With 6 bases removed from V and 0 bases from J, the gap between germline ends came to 6 bases. The CDR3 extends over 12 amino acids. The CDR3 region is CASSTGSYEQYF. The DNA of the CDR3 is TGTGCCAGCTCGACAGGCTCCTACGAGCAGTACTTC.

This clonotype has at least ten counts. This chain uses TRBV7-2 with TRBJ1-1; D is undetermined. V shed 4 bases and J shed 0 bases, with 12 bases lying between them. CDR1 SGHTA and CDR2 FQGNSA come from the germline V gene. This CDR3 is 15 amino acids long. CDR3 DNA: TGTGCCAGCAGCTCCGGAGGTCCCATGAACACTGAAGCTTTCTTT. Residues: CASSSGGPMNTEAFF.

The chain joins TRBV19 to TRBJ2-7; 7 bases line up with TRBD2. Unmatched junction bases numbered 2, after V lost 5 bases and J lost 4 bases. CDR3 length equals 12 residues. Germline CDR1 is LNHDA and CDR2 is SQIVND (reference sequence). The CDR3 region is CASSGGGYEQYF. The CDR3 nucleotides are TGTGCCAGTAGTGGGGGGGGTTACGAGCAGTACTTC.

This clonotype came up a few times. The V gene is TRBV5-5, the J gene TRBJ1-5; 7 positions agree with TRBD1. The CDR3 has 15 residues. V gave up 2 bases and J gave up 3 bases; unmatched junction bases: 5. Germline CDR1 and CDR2: SGHKS and YYEKEE (reference sequence). The CDR3 coding sequence is TGTGCCAGCAGCTTTACGGGACAGACCAATCAGCCCCAGCATTTT. Protein: CASSFTGQTNQPQHF.

V is TRBV18 and J is TRBJ2-7; 7 bases match TRBD1. Germline values: CDR1 KGHSH, CDR2 LQKENI. J lost 2 bases, V lost 1 base, and 5 bases had no gene match. The CDR3 contains 15 residues. The CDR3 DNA sequence: TGTGCCAGCTCACCACGTAACAGGGGTCCCTACGAGCAGTACTTC. Protein sequence: CASSPRNRGPYEQYF.

This clonotype was seen many times. The chain is built from TRBV20-1 and TRBJ2-1, with TRBD1 matching 8 bases. The CDR3 loop spans 15 amino acids. V was pared by 7 bases and J by 5 bases, with 13 bases of the junction left unmatched. Germline CDR1 reads DFQATT; CDR2 reads SNEGSKA (reference sequence). The DNA for the CDR3 is TGCAGTGGTAAACAAACCGGGACAGGCAACAATGAGCAGTTCTTC. Its translation is CSGKQTGTGNNEQFF.

This clonotype was observed at least ten times. This chain connects TRBV9 to TRBJ1-6, with TRBD1 matching over 8 bases. Germline assignment: CDR1 SGDLS and CDR2 YYNGEE. The CDR3 contains 18 residues. V trimming: 3 bases; J trimming: 0 bases; junction bases outside the gene matches: 8. DNA for the CDR3: TGTGCCAGCAGCGCCTCAGGGGGCCGAAGCTCCTATAATTCACCCCTCCACTTT. This encodes CASSASGGRSSYNSPLHF.

This clonotype was picked up many times. V usage is TRBV18 and J usage is TRBJ1-5; the D is unclear. The CDR3 has 13 residues. V lost 2 bases and J 2 bases, leaving 4 bases between the germline ends. From germline, CDR1 is KGHSH and CDR2 LQKENI. The CDR3 loop reads CASSPGRNQPQHF. The CDR3 DNA sequence: TGTGCCAGCTCACCAGGTCGCAATCAGCCCCAGCATTTT.

This clonotype was seen repeatedly, ten times or more. The chain employs TRBV24-1 and TRBJ2-2; 7 nucleotides line up with TRBD1. With 5 bases clipped from V and 2 bases from J, the junction kept 7 bases outside the gene matches. Germline CDR1 and CDR2: KGHDR and SFDVKD. There are 16 residues in the CDR3. In DNA form, the CDR3 reads TGTGCCACCAGTGTACTTCGGACAGGCAACACCGGGGAGCTGTTTTTT. Protein product: CATSVLRTGNTGELFF.

This clonotype showed up many times. The CDR3, as DNA: TGTGCCAGCAGCCCAATGACCTACGAGCAGTACTTC. Translating it yields CASSPMTYEQYF. The chain uses TRBV7-2 and TRBJ2-7, with D uncertain. V was shortened by 5 bases and J by 2 bases, with 7 bases between the two germline ends. CDR1 and CDR2 (germline): SGHTA, FQGNSA. This CDR3 region has 12 residues.

The chain is built from TRBV19 and TRBJ1-5; the D gene is possibly TRBD1 (6 bases). Trimming took 9 bases from V and 7 from J, leaving 22 bases between them. Germline V gene sequence: CDR1 LNHDA, CDR2 SQIVND (reference sequence). This CDR3 comprises 15 residues. The CDR3: CASRRGSGQKQPQHF. The CDR3 DNA reads as TGTGCCAGCAGGAGGGGGTCAGGTCAAAAGCAGCCCCAGCATTTT.

The rearrangement joins TRBV10-2 to TRBJ1-1; unclear D gene. V was pared by 4 bases and J by 0 bases, with 6 bases between. The CDR3 totals 13 residues. The germline V gene encodes CDR1 WSHSY and CDR2 SAAADI. The CDR3 region is CASSGALNTEAFF. The CDR3 region has the DNA TGCGCCAGCAGTGGGGCACTGAACACTGAAGCTTTCTTT.

In the case of this clonotype: One end of the junction does not line up with germline, which may come from a read error. The chain couples TRBV5-5 to TRBJ2-1; D is possibly TRBD1 (5 bases). This CDR3 spans 16 amino acids. Germline loops: CDR1 SGHKS, CDR2 YYEKEE (reference sequence). DNA of the CDR3: TGTGCCAGCAAGGGCGACAGCTACAGCTCCCACAATGAGCAGTTCTTC. Encoded protein: CASKGDSYSSHNEQFF.

This clonotype was seen many times. This chain links TRBV5-6 with TRBJ1-2, with 7 bases fitting TRBD1. With V trimmed by 2 bases and J by 8 bases, 6 bases remained unmatched. Germline loops: CDR1 SGHDT, CDR2 YYEEEE. CDR3 length: 13 amino acids. The CDR3 is CASSFWTGEGYTF. The CDR3 DNA reads TGTGCCAGCAGCTTCTGGACAGGTGAAGGCTACACCTTC.